One sample yielded the 9 T cell receptor beta chains listed below, sequenced in a study of molecular identifiers for immune sequencing clone quantification. TCRdb called the PCR reads again in MiXCR, with one record for every CDR3 protein. The sample holds about 67,000 distinct CDR3 sequences, over 15% seen once. The sequenced sample consisted of naive CD8+ T cells from blood, with Jurkat cell RNA spiked in. The subset: FACS-sorted CD8+CD4-CCR7+CD45RA+ naive T cells. Receptors were obtained from a human donor in good health. Some libraries in this study had Jurkat cell RNA spiked in.

This clonotype was detected ten times or more. The chain combines TRBV9 with TRBJ2-5, with 8 bases aligning to TRBD2. This CDR3 has 15 residues. The V segment lost 0 bases and the J segment 5 bases; nucleotides outside the gene matches: 6. Per germline, CDR1 SGDLS and CDR2 YYNGEE. CDR3 amino acids: CASSVVGRAGETQYF. The CDR3 nucleotides read TGTGCCAGCAGCGTAGTCGGGAGGGCCGGGGAGACCCAGTACTTC.

The sample holds many counts of this clonotype. J is TRBJ2-3 and V is TRBV7-9, with 14 bases identical to TRBD2. The V gene end was trimmed by 6 bases and the J gene end by 14 bases; junction bases not matched to a gene: 7. The CDR3 consists of 13 residues. CDR1 SEHNR and CDR2 FQNEAQ come from the germline V gene (reference sequence). CDR3 loop: CASRGLAGVQVYF. The CDR3 DNA reads as TGTGCCAGCAGGGGACTAGCGGGAGTTCAGGTGTATTTT. Full variable domain (rest looked up from reference TRBV7-9 and TRBJ2-3): DTGVSQNPRHKITKRGQNVTFRCDPISEHNRLYWYRQTLGQGPEFLTYFQNEAQLEKSRLLSDRFSAERPKGSFSTLEIQRTEQGDSAMYLCASRGLAGVQVYFGPGTRLTVL.

This clonotype appeared many times. The chain is built from TRBV5-1 and TRBJ2-5, with D perhaps TRBD2 (6 bases). This CDR3 has 15 amino acids. Trimming shortened V by 1 base and J by 1 base, and 11 bases separated the two germline ends. Germline CDR1 SGHRS, CDR2 YFSETQ. The chain's CDR3 is CASSLPNSGQETQYF. In DNA, the CDR3 is TGCGCCAGCAGCTTGCCTAATAGCGGCCAAGAGACCCAGTACTTC.

This clonotype was counted at least ten times. The chain links TRBV11-3 to TRBJ2-3; D perhaps matches TRBD2 (5 bases). This CDR3 is built from 18 residues. The V gene's germline CDR1 is SGHNT and CDR2 YENEEA. V lost 4 bases and J 2 bases, leaving 22 bases between the germline ends. The CDR3 nucleotides read TGTGCCAGCAGCTACACCCCCCGGGCGGAAGACTACACAGATACGCAGTATTTT. Translated, it gives CASSYTPRAEDYTDTQYF.

In its sample, this clonotype was seen many times. The DNA of the CDR3 is TGCAGCGTTGAGGGACGTGAGGACTATGGCTACACCTTC. Translation gives CSVEGREDYGYTF. The gene calls are TRBV29-1 and TRBJ1-2, with D possibly being TRBD1 (5 bases). The CDR3 is 13 amino acids. Deletions cut 3 bases from V and 3 bases from J, with 11 bases between. Germline V gene data show CDR1 as SQVTM and CDR2 as ANQGSEA.

In this sample, this clonotype turned up a few times. A much bigger clone sits one base away, suggesting this may be a read error. The chain employs TRBV28 and TRBJ1-4; D unclear. The CDR3 contains 14 residues. The germline V gene encodes CDR1 MDHEN and CDR2 SYDVKM. Here the CDR3 reads CVSRPLGENEKLFF. The CDR3 DNA is TGTGTCAGCAGACCCCTGGGAGAAAATGAAAAACTGTTTTTT.

With respect to this clonotype: The junction shows a germline mismatch at one end, possibly a read error. This chain uses TRBV7-6 with TRBJ2-1; D gene unclear. In germline, CDR1 is SGHVS, CDR2 FNYEAQ. The CDR3 has 15 residues. The CDR3 coding sequence is TGTGCCAGCAGCTTATCACTCCCGTCCTACAATGGGCAGTTCTTC. It encodes CASSLSLPSYNGQFF.

This clonotype has only one observation. A clone one base away is much larger, so this may be a read error. V gene TRBV3-1 combines with J gene TRBJ2-7; D is ambiguous. V was clipped by 4 bases and J by 5 bases, with 12 bases between them. The germline V gene encodes CDR1 LGHDT and CDR2 YNNKEL (reference sequence). The CDR3 length is 13 residues. The CDR3 region is CASSRFTSNEQYF. CDR3 in DNA: TGTGCCAGCAGCCGCTTTACTTCCAACGAGCAGTACTTC.

In its sample, this clonotype was seen many times. The chain joins TRBV21-1 to TRBJ2-2; TRBD1, as called in the table, went unchecked against the DNA. TRBV21-1 is given as a pseudogene. The CDR3 contains 16 residues. As DNA, the CDR3 is TGTGCCAGCAGCAAACAGGGACAGGGGAACACCGGGGAGCTGTTTTTT. Its protein product is CASSKQGQGNTGELFF.